Each of the 5 T cell receptor beta chains below was sequenced from the same sample in a study of blood T cells in healthy people across ages. The authors ran a second PCR of roughly 6 to 12 cycles using a sample-barcoded 5' primer and a J-beta primer mix. TCRdb used MiXCR to reprocess the 5' RACE reads, holding one entry per CDR3 protein. Of about 1,500,000 distinct CDR3 sequences in the sample, 28% were seen once. The source material was blood. The receptors here all came from a woman in her 30s in good health.

A single count supports this clonotype. This rearrangement joins TRBV6-5 to TRBJ1-2; the D gene is possibly TRBD1 (6 bases). The ends were cut back, 6 bases at V and 6 bases at J, with 23 bases in the middle. The CDR3 length is 16 residues. Germline CDR1 and CDR2: MNHEY and SVGAGI. CDR3 bases: TGTGCCAGCAGGGGACTTCAACAGGGAAGGAGCCATGGCTACACCTTC. Residues: CASRGLQQGRSHGYTF.

The V gene is TRBV7-3, the J gene TRBJ1-2; unclear D gene. The CDR3 loop spans 13 amino acids. Per the germline V gene, CDR1 is SGHTA and CDR2 is FQGTGA. Trimming left V 5 bases short and J 7 bases short, with 14 bases between. CDR3 sequence: CASSPERLGGYTF. DNA for the CDR3: TGTGCCAGCAGCCCCGAACGACTGGGTGGCTACACCTTC.

Of note for this clonotype: Compared with germline, one end of the junction differs, possibly owing to a read error. The chain combines TRBV6-5 with TRBJ2-7; TRBD1 is a possible D gene (5 bases). Germline CDR1 MNHEY, CDR2 SVGAGI. The CDR3 runs to 12 residues. The CDR3 here is CASRQGSYGQYF. The CDR3, as DNA: TGTGCCAGCAGGCAGGGCTCCTACGGGCAGTACTTC.

The chain uses TRBV20-1 and TRBJ2-7; maybe TRBD1 (6 bases). CDR1 and CDR2 (germline): DFQATT, SNEGSKA (reference sequence). V lost 0 bases and J 3 bases, leaving 9 bases between the germline ends. This CDR3 is built from 13 residues. CDR3 coding DNA: TGCAGTGCTAGAGATCAGGGGATCTACGAGCAGTACTTC. Encoded protein: CSARDQGIYEQYF.

In this sample, this clonotype turned up a few times. The chain couples TRBV16 to TRBJ2-7, with D perhaps given as TRBD1 or TRBD2 (5 bases each). The V end lost 0 bases, the J end lost 6 bases, and 12 bases lay between the germline ends. From germline, CDR1 is KGHSY and CDR2 FQNENV. The CDR3 is made up of 14 amino acids. CDR3 sequence reads: CASSQSGTLSEQYF. The CDR3 DNA reads as TGTGCCAGCAGCCAATCCGGGACCCTGAGCGAGCAGTACTTC.